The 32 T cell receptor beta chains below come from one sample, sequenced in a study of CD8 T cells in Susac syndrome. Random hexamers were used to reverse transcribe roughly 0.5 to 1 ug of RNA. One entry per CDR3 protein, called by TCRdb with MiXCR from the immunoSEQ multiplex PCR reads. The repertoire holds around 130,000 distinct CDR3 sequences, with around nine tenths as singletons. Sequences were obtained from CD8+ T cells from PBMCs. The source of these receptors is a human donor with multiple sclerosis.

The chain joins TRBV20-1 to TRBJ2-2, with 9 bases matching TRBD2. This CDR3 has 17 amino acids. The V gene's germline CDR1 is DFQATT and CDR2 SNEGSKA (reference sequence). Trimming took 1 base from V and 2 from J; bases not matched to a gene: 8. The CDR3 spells CSARGYGLALNTGELFF. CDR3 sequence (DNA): TGCAGTGCTAGAGGCTATGGACTAGCGCTAAACACCGGGGAGCTGTTTTTT.

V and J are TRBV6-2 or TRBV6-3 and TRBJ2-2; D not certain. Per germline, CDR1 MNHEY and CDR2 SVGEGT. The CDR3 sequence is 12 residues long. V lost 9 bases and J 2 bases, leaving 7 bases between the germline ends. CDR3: CASDANTGELFF. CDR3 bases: TGTGCCAGTGACGCTAACACCGGGGAGCTGTTTTTT.

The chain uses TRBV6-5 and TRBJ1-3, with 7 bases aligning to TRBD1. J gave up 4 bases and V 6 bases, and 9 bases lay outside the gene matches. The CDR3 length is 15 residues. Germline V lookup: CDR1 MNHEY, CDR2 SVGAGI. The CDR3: CASRTGQATGNTIYF. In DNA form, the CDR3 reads TGTGCCAGCAGGACCGGACAGGCGACGGGAAACACCATATATTTT.

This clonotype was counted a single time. CDR3 in DNA: TGTGCCAGCAGCTCAGGGGGGGGTGAGCAGTTCTTC. Translating it yields CASSSGGGEQFF. The chain is built from TRBV7-9 and TRBJ2-1; D tentatively fits TRBD1 or TRBD2 (7 bases each). The CDR3 runs to 12 residues. Trimming stripped 4 bases from V and 9 bases from J, with 10 bases between. Germline V gene data show CDR1 as SEHNR and CDR2 as FQNEAQ (reference sequence).

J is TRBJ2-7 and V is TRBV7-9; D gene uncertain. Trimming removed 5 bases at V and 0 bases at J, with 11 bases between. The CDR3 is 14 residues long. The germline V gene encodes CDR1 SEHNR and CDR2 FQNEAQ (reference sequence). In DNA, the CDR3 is TGTGCCAGCAGCCCGAACTTCCCCTCCTACGAGCAGTACTTC. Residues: CASSPNFPSYEQYF.

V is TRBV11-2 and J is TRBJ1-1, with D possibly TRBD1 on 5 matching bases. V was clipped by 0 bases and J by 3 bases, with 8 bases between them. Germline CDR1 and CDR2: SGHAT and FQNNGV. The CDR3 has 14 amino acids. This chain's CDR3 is CASSLDAGYTEAFF. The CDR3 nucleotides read TGTGCCAGCAGCTTAGATGCAGGGTACACTGAAGCTTTCTTT.

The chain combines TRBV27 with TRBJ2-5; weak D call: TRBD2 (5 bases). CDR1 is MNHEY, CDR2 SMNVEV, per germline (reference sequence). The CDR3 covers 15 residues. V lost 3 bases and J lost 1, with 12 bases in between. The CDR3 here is CASSFEGGVQETQYF. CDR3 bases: TGTGCCAGCAGTTTCGAGGGTGGTGTCCAAGAGACCCAGTACTTC.

The CDR3 region has the DNA TGTGCCGGTCTAGCGGGGGACACAGATACGCAGTATTTT. Translated, it gives CAGLAGDTDTQYF. The genes are TRBV30 and TRBJ2-3; 10 nucleotides agree with TRBD2. Germline V gene sequence: CDR1 GTSNPN, CDR2 SVGIG (reference sequence). Trimming at V came to 8 bases and at J to 2 bases, leaving 4 bases not matched to a gene. The CDR3 is 13 residues long.

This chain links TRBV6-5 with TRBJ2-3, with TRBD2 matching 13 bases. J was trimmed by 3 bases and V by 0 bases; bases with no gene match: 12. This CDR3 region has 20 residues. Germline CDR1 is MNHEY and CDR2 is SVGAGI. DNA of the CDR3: TGTGCCAGCAGTTACTCCTCACTCGTAGGACTAGCGGGAGTGACAGATACGCAGTATTTT. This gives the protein CASSYSSLVGLAGVTDTQYF.

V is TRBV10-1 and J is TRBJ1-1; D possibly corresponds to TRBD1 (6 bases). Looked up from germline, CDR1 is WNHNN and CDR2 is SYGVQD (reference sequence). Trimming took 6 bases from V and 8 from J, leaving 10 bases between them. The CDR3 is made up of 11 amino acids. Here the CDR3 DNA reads TGCGCCAGCAGAGAAGGACAGGAAGCTTTCTTT. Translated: CASREGQEAFF.

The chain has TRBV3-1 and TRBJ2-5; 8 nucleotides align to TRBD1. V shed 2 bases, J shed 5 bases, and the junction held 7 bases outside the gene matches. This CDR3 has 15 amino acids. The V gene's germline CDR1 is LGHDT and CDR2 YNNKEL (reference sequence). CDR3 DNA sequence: TGTGCCAGCAGCCAACCACGGACAGGGCCGGAGACCCAGTACTTC. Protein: CASSQPRTGPETQYF.

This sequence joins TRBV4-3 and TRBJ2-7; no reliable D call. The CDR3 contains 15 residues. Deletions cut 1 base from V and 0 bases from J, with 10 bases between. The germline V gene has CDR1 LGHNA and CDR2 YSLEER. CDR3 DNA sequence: TGCGCCAGCAGCCAAGTGTTCGATTCCTCCTACGAGCAGTACTTC. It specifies CASSQVFDSSYEQYF.

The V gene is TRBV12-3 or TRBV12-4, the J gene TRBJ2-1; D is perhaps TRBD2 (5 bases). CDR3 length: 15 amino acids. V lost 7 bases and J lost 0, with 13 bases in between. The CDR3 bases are TGTGCCAGCATTTCTGGACTCCTCTCCTACAATGAGCAGTTCTTC. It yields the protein CASISGLLSYNEQFF.

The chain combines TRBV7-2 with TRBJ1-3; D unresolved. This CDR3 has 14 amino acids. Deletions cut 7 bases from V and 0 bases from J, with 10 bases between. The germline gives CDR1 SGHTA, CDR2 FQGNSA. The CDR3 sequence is CASMIVSSGNTIYF. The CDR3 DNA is TGTGCCAGCATGATAGTAAGCTCTGGAAACACCATATATTTT.

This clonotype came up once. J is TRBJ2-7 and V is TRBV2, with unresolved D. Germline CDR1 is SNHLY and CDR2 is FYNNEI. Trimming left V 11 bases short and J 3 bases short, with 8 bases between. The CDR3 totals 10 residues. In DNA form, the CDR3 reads TGTGCCTCACGCTTCTACGAGCAGTACTTC. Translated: CASRFYEQYF.

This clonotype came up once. The CDR3 sequence: CAWSEGFTSIETQYF. CDR3 in DNA: TGTGCCTGGAGCGAAGGTTTCACGAGTATAGAGACCCAGTACTTC. This chain connects TRBV30 to TRBJ2-5; D unclear. Trimming pared 3 bases from V and 4 bases from J, leaving 18 bases between. Germline-derived CDR1 and CDR2 are GTSNPN and SVGIG (reference sequence). The CDR3 loop spans 15 amino acids.

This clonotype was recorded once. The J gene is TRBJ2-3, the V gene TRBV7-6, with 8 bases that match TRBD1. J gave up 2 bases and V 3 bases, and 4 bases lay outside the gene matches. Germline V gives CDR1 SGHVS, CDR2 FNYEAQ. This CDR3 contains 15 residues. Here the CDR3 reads CASSFGTGHTDTQYF. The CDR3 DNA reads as TGTGCCAGCAGCTTCGGGACAGGTCACACAGATACGCAGTATTTT.

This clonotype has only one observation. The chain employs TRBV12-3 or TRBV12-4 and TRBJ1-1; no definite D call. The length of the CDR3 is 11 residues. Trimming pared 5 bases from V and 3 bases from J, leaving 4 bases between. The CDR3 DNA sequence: TGTGCCAGCAGTGTGGACACTGAAGCTTTCTTT. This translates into CASSVDTEAFF.

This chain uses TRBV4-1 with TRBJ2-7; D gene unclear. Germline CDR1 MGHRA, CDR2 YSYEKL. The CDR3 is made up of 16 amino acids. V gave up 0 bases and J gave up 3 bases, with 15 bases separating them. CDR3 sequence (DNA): TGCGCCAGCAGCCAAGATCAGAGACGGTCCAACTACGAGCAGTACTTC. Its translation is CASSQDQRRSNYEQYF.

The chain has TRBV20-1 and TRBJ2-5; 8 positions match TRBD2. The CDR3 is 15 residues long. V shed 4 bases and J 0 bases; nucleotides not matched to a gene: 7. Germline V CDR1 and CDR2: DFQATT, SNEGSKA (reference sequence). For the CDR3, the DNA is TGCAGTGCTAATCGGCTAGCGGGCCACCAAGAGACCCAGTACTTC. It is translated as CSANRLAGHQETQYF.

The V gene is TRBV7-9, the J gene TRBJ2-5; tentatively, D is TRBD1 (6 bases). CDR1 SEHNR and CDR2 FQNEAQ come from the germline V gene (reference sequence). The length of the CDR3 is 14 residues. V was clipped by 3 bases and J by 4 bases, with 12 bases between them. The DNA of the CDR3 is TGTGCCAGCAGCTTGACCACAGGGTCAGAGACCCAGTACTTC. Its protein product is CASSLTTGSETQYF. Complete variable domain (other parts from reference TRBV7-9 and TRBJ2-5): DTGVSQNPRHKITKRGQNVTFRCDPISEHNRLYWYRQTLGQGPEFLTYFQNEAQLEKSRLLSDRFSAERPKGSFSTLEIQRTEQGDSAMYLCASSLTTGSETQYFGPGTRLLVL.

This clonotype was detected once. The CDR3: CSARDLGAGELFF. In nucleotides, the CDR3 is TGCAGTGCTAGAGATCTAGGGGCCGGGGAGCTGTTTTTT. This chain links TRBV20-1 with TRBJ2-2, with D tentatively TRBD1 (5 bases). Trimming took off 0 bases at V and 6 bases at J, with 8 bases between the two ends. There are 13 residues in the CDR3. The germline gives CDR1 DFQATT, CDR2 SNEGSKA (reference sequence).

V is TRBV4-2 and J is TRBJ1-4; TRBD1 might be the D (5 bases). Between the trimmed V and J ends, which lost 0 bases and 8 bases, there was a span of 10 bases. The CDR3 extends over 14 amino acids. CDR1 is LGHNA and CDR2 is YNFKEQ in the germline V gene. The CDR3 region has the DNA TGTGCCAGCAGCCAAGATAGTCGGGGGGAAAAACTGTTTTTT. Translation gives CASSQDSRGEKLFF.

CDR3 loop: CASSLPGGSYEQYF. In DNA, the CDR3 is TGTGCCAGCAGCTTACCGGGAGGCTCCTACGAGCAGTACTTC. V is TRBV7-9 and J is TRBJ2-7; TRBD2 matches 7 bases. V gave up 2 bases and J gave up 0 bases; unmatched junction bases: 1. The CDR3 extends over 14 amino acids. Germline assignment: CDR1 SEHNR and CDR2 FQNEAQ (reference sequence).

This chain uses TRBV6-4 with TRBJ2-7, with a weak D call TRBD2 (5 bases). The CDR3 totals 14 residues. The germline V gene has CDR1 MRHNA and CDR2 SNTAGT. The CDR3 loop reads CAPKDCRSSYEQYF. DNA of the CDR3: TGTGCTCCTAAGGACTGCCGGAGCTCCTACGAGCAGTACTTC.

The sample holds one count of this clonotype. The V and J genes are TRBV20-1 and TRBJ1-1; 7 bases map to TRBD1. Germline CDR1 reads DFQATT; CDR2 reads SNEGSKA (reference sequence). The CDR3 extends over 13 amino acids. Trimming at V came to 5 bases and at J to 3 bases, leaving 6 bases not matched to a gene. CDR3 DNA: TGCAGTGCTCGGGGAGGGGGCTACACTGAAGCTTTCTTT. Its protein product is CSARGGGYTEAFF.

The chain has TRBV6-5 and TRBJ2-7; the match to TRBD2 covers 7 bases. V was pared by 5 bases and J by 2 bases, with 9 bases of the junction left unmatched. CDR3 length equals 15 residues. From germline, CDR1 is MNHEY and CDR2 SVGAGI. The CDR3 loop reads CASSDWGLNTYEQYF. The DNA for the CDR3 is TGTGCCAGCAGTGACTGGGGACTAAACACCTACGAGCAGTACTTC.

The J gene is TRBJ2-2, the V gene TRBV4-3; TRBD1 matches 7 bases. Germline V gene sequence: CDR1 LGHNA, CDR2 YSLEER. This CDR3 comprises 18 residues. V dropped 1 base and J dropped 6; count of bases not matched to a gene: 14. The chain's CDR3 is CASSQVMAGTVSSGELFF. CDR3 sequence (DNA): TGCGCCAGCAGCCAAGTAATGGCCGGGACAGTGAGCTCCGGGGAGCTGTTTTTT.

The CDR3 nucleotides read TGTGCCAGCAGCTTCGGACTAGCGGGAGCCCTAGGGGCCAACGTCCTGACTTTC. This codes for CASSFGLAGALGANVLTF. This sequence joins TRBV7-8 and TRBJ2-6; 13 bases agree with TRBD2. This CDR3 has 18 amino acids. Germline values: CDR1 SGHVS, CDR2 FQNEAQ. V dropped 3 bases and J dropped 4; count of bases not matched to a gene: 6.

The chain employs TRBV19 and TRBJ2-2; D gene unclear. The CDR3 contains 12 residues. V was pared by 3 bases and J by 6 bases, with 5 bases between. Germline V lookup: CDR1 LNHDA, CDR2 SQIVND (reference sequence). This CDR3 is CASSIYPGELFF. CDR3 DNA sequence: TGTGCCAGTAGTATCTACCCCGGGGAGCTGTTTTTT.

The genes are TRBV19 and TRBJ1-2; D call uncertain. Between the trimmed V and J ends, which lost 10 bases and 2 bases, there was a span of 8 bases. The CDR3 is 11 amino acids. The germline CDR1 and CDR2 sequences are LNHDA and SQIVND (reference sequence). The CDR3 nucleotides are TGTGCCACCCTAAGGAACTATGGCTACACCTTC. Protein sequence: CATLRNYGYTF. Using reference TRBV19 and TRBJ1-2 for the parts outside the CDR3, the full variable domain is DGGITQSPKYLFRKEGQNVTLSCEQNLNHDAMYWYRQDPGQGLRLIYYSQIVNDFQKGDIAEGYSVSREKKESFPLTVTSAQKNPTAFYLCATLRNYGYTFGSGTRLTVV.

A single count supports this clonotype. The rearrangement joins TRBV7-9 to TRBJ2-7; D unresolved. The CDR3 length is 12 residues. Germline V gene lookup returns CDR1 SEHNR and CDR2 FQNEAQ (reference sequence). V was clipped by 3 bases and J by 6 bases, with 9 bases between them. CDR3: CASSFKGTEQYF. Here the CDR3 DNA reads TGTGCCAGCAGCTTTAAGGGAACCGAGCAGTACTTC.